A single sample gave rise to the 17 T cell receptor beta chains below, sequenced in a study of response to subunit inactivated influenza vaccine. MiXCR, applied by TCRdb to the RT-PCR reads, yields one record per CDR3 protein. The sample carries about 570,000 distinct CDR3 sequences, around 11% recorded once. Sequenced here: PBMCs from blood, sampled on the day of vaccination. These receptors came from a middle-aged man who received an inactivated influenza vaccine.

This chain uses TRBV4-3 with TRBJ1-3; D call uncertain. The germline V gene has CDR1 LGHNA and CDR2 YSLEER. With 1 base removed from V and 0 bases from J, the gap between germline ends came to 4 bases. The CDR3 length is 14 residues. CDR3 in DNA: TGCGCCAGCAGCCAAGGGGCCTCTGGAAACACCATATATTTT. Translated: CASSQGASGNTIYF.

The sample holds a few counts of this clonotype. The rearrangement links TRBV20-1 to TRBJ2-3; D may be TRBD2 (6 bases). V lost 6 bases, J lost 4 bases, and 20 bases lay in between. Germline lookup yields CDR1 DFQATT and CDR2 SNEGSKA (reference sequence). The CDR3 has 15 amino acids. CDR3 DNA: TGCAGTGCCCTGCGGGGCCCAACCTCGGCAGATACGCAGTATTTT. This gives the protein CSALRGPTSADTQYF.

This clonotype was detected only a few times. The chain carries TRBV11-2 and TRBJ2-7; D is possibly TRBD1 (6 bases). The CDR3 loop spans 12 amino acids. Germline V gene sequence: CDR1 SGHAT, CDR2 FQNNGV. The ends were cut back, 11 bases at V and 2 bases at J, with 13 bases in the middle. The CDR3 DNA follows: TGTGCCGCAGGGGCTGGGACCTACGAGCAGTACTTC. Translated, it gives CAAGAGTYEQYF.

This clonotype was detected only a few times. The V gene is TRBV28, the J gene TRBJ2-3; D perhaps matches TRBD2 (6 bases). Germline CDR1 reads MDHEN; CDR2 reads SYDVKM. There are 14 residues in the CDR3. V was trimmed by 3 bases and J by 11 bases, leaving 18 bases between them. CDR3 loop: CASSLASETVGQYF. In nucleotides, the CDR3 is TGTGCCAGCAGTTTGGCTAGCGAGACGGTCGGGCAGTATTTT.

V usage is TRBV29-1 and J usage is TRBJ2-2; no firm D call. The CDR3 is 12 residues long. Trimming cost V 7 bases and J 8 bases, with 14 bases left between them. Germline V gene sequence: CDR1 SQVTM, CDR2 ANQGSEA. The CDR3 DNA sequence: TGCAGCGCCTACTGGGGTAGGGGGGAGCTGTTTTTT. Translated, it gives CSAYWGRGELFF.

This clonotype has ten or more counts. The gene calls are TRBV12-3 or TRBV12-4 and TRBJ2-5; 8 bases agree with TRBD1. The CDR3 extends over 18 amino acids. J lost 4 bases, V lost 3 bases, and 16 bases had no gene match. Here the CDR3 reads CASSLISSGGTGRETQYF. The CDR3 nucleotides read TGTGCCAGCAGTTTGATCTCGTCTGGTGGGACAGGAAGAGAGACCCAGTACTTC.

The V and J genes are TRBV7-8 and TRBJ2-2, with D unresolved. CDR3 length equals 14 residues. Trimming cost V 10 bases and J 7 bases, with 19 bases left between them. The germline V gene encodes CDR1 SGHVS and CDR2 FQNEAQ. The CDR3 sequence is CAIGPVLRSGELFF. CDR3 nucleotide sequence: TGTGCCATCGGCCCTGTGCTCCGCAGCGGGGAGCTGTTTTTT.

This rearrangement joins TRBV7-2 to TRBJ2-7; 10 bases map to TRBD2. The V gene end was trimmed by 4 bases and the J gene end by 4 bases; junction bases not matched to a gene: 10. The CDR3 has 16 residues. Germline V lookup: CDR1 SGHTA, CDR2 FQGNSA. The CDR3 spells CASSWGVAGGAYEQYF. CDR3 nucleotides: TGTGCCAGCAGCTGGGGGGTAGCGGGAGGCGCTTACGAGCAGTACTTC.

This clonotype showed up many times. The rearrangement joins TRBV5-1 to TRBJ2-1, with 8 bases fitting TRBD2. The V and J ends lost 4 bases and 7 bases, in that order; junction bases with no gene match: 13. Per the germline V gene, CDR1 is SGHRS and CDR2 is YFSETQ. The CDR3 runs to 16 residues. DNA of the CDR3: TGCGCCAGCAGCGCCCAGATCGGGGGGGCACGAAATGAGCAGTTCTTC. Translated: CASSAQIGGARNEQFF.

This chain joins TRBV24-1 and TRBJ2-1; D gene uncertain. V lost 3 bases to trimming and J lost 2 bases, with 7 bases between them. Germline-derived CDR1 and CDR2 are KGHDR and SFDVKD. This CDR3 spans 14 amino acids. The DNA of the CDR3 is TGTGCCACCAGTGATCGCAGGACCTACAATGAGCAGTTCTTC. Translating it yields CATSDRRTYNEQFF.

The chain joins TRBV29-1 to TRBJ1-1; D perhaps matches TRBD1 (6 bases). The CDR3 extends over 12 amino acids. CDR1 and CDR2 from the germline V gene are SQVTM and ANQGSEA. Trimming stripped 3 bases from V and 6 bases from J, with 11 bases between. The DNA of the CDR3 is TGCAGCGTTGAGAGGGGGAGTTCTGAAGCTTTCTTT. As protein: CSVERGSSEAFF.

The chain couples TRBV7-2 to TRBJ2-1, with 10 bases that match TRBD2. CDR1 and CDR2 from the germline V gene are SGHTA and FQGNSA. The CDR3 extends over 16 amino acids. The ends lost 1 base at V and 7 bases at J; junction bases unmatched: 7. The CDR3 nucleotides are TGTGCCAGCAGCTTAGGGAGCGGGGGGGTTAGAAATGAGCAGTTCTTC. As protein: CASSLGSGGVRNEQFF. The complete variable domain, with remaining parts taken from reference TRBV7-2 and TRBJ2-1, reads GAGVSQSPSNKVTEKGKDVELRCDPISGHTALYWYRQSLGQGLEFLIYFQGNSAPDKSGLPSDRFSAERTGGSVSTLTIQRTQQEDSAVYLCASSLGSGGVRNEQFFGPGTRLTVL.

The V gene is TRBV5-6, the J gene TRBJ2-7; no firm D call. The germline V and J ends were trimmed by 0 bases and 2 bases, with 12 bases remaining between them. There are 15 residues in the CDR3. The germline V gene has CDR1 SGHDT and CDR2 YYEEEE. The CDR3 DNA reads TGTGCCAGCAGCTTGGCTACCAGGAGAGCCTACGAGCAGTACTTC. Encoded protein: CASSLATRRAYEQYF.

This clonotype has a count of ten or more. This chain connects TRBV13 to TRBJ1-4; D call uncertain. The length of the CDR3 is 14 residues. V gave up 1 base and J gave up 6 bases, with 9 bases separating them. Germline V gene data show CDR1 as PRHDT and CDR2 as FYEKMQ (reference sequence). The CDR3 DNA sequence: TGTGCCAGCAGCTTAGAGGGTGGCGATGAAAAACTGTTTTTT. As protein: CASSLEGGDEKLFF.

This clonotype was counted between two and nine times. CDR3 DNA: TGTGCCAGCTTATCGGGGATGAACACCGGGGAGCTGTTTTTT. Residues: CASLSGMNTGELFF. This chain links TRBV7-2 with TRBJ2-2; weak D call: TRBD2 (5 bases). This CDR3 contains 14 residues. CDR1 SGHTA and CDR2 FQGNSA come from the germline V gene. V lost 8 bases and J lost 1, with 11 bases in between.

This clonotype has more than one count but fewer than ten. The chain carries TRBV11-2 and TRBJ1-5, with a tentative D call TRBD1 (5 bases). Germline V CDR1 and CDR2: SGHAT, FQNNGV. The CDR3 is made up of 12 amino acids. Trimming removed 8 bases from V and 4 bases from J, with 9 bases in between. This CDR3 reads CASQDMNQPQHF. In DNA form, the CDR3 reads TGTGCCAGCCAGGACATGAATCAGCCCCAGCATTTT. The whole variable domain, remainder taken from reference TRBV11-2 and TRBJ1-5, is EAGVAQSPRYKIIEKRQSVAFWCNPISGHATLYWYQQILGQGPKLLIQFQNNGVVDDSQLPKDRFSAERLKGVDSTLKIQPAKLEDSAVYLCASQDMNQPQHFGDGTRLSIL.

This clonotype was observed a few times. The V call is TRBV27, the J call TRBJ2-7; D unresolved. The CDR3 has 12 amino acids. Per germline, CDR1 MNHEY and CDR2 SMNVEV (reference sequence). V gave up 5 bases and J gave up 6 bases, with 11 bases separating them. The CDR3 loop reads CASSMNRGEQYF. The DNA of the CDR3 is TGTGCCAGCAGTATGAACAGAGGCGAGCAGTACTTC.